The next 12 T cell receptor beta chains were all read from a single sample in a study of tumor and adjacent non-tumor tissue in lung cancer. The library came from three nested PCR rounds adapted from ARM-PCR protocols. Via MiXCR, TCRdb re-called the multiplex PCR reads, giving one row per CDR3 protein. The sample holds approximately 68,000 distinct CDR3 sequences, more than 70% seen once. No cell sorting was done before RNA was extracted from the tissue. Sequenced: lung tumor tissue. The receptor source for this set is a man in his sixties with non-small cell lung cancer.

V and J are TRBV6-5 and TRBJ2-1; 7 bases map to TRBD1. The trim removed 10 bases at V and 7 bases at J, leaving 10 bases unmatched. This CDR3 is built from 13 residues. CDR1 MNHEY and CDR2 SVGAGI come from the germline V gene. Here the CDR3 DNA reads TGTGCCAACACAGTTAAGGGGGCTAATGAGCAGTTCTTC. This codes for CANTVKGANEQFF.

To note about this clonotype: Since the CDR3 does not end with the conserved phenylalanine or tryptophan, this likely comes from a read error. This rearrangement joins TRBV6-6 to TRBJ2-5; D is possibly TRBD1 (6 bases). CDR3 size: 15 residues. The ends were cut back, 7 bases at V and 2 bases at J, with 17 bases in the middle. Germline V gene sequence: CDR1 MNHNY, CDR2 SVGAGI (reference sequence). The CDR3 sequence: CASTFAKGDQETQYL. The CDR3 DNA sequence: TGTGCCAGCACTTTCGCAAAGGGGGATCAAGAGACCCAGTACCTC.

On this clonotype: The conserved final phenylalanine or tryptophan is absent from the CDR3, which likely points to a read error. This chain's CDR3 is CASSYSGRGNNEAFS. In DNA form, the CDR3 reads TGTGCCAGCAGTTACTCCGGCAGGGGCAACAATGAAGCTTTCTCT. The J gene is TRBJ1-1, the V gene TRBV6-5; possibly TRBD1 for D (6 bases). This CDR3 contains 15 residues. Germline-derived CDR1 and CDR2 are MNHEY and SVGAGI.

This clonotype is medium-sized in the sample. The chain recombines TRBV11-1 with TRBJ2-1; D unclear. Trimming left V 5 bases short and J 0 bases short, with 11 bases between. Germline CDR1 SGHAT, CDR2 FQDESV (reference sequence). There are 15 residues in the CDR3. The DNA for the CDR3 is TGTGCCAGCAGCGCGGACCCAAGCTCCTACAATGAGCAGTTCTTC. It yields the protein CASSADPSSYNEQFF.

Concerning this clonotype itself: A much larger clone is a single base away; this may be a read error. The gene calls are TRBV29-1 and TRBJ2-7, with 9 bases that match TRBD1. Germline V gives CDR1 SQVTM, CDR2 ANQGSEA. This CDR3 comprises 15 residues. Unmatched junction bases numbered 6, after V lost 0 bases and J lost 3 bases. The CDR3 loop is CSVEDRDRGNYEQYF. DNA for the CDR3: TGCAGCGTTGAAGATCGCGACAGGGGGAACTACGAGCAGTACTTC.

This clonotype came up a few times. A much larger clone is a single base away; this may be a read error. Here the CDR3 DNA reads TGTGCCAGCAGTGAACGGGGAGGGGTCCTTCAACTCGCCTTT. Its translation: CASSERGGVLQLAF. The V and J genes are TRBV6-1 and TRBJ1-1, with a tentative D call TRBD1 (5 bases). In germline, CDR1 is MNHNS, CDR2 SASEGT. This CDR3 spans 14 amino acids.

Turning to this clonotype: A junction end diverges from the germline sequence, so it may reflect a read error. The chain is built from TRBV6-1 and TRBJ2-2, with 8 bases lining up with TRBD2. Germline lookup yields CDR1 MNHNS and CDR2 SASEGT. This CDR3 contains 17 residues. The CDR3 region is CVSSGGGGTTNTGELPF. DNA for the CDR3: TGTGTCAGCAGCGGGGGTGGCGGGACTACGAACACCGGGGAGCTGCCTTTT.

With respect to this clonotype: Relative to the germline gene, one junction end is altered; a read error may explain this. The genes are TRBV5-1 and TRBJ1-4; no reliable D call. Looked up from germline, CDR1 is SGHRS and CDR2 is YFSETQ. The CDR3 length is 14 residues. CDR3: CASSQTSTNEKPFF. CDR3 nucleotides: TGCGCCAGCAGCCAAACGTCAACTAATGAAAAACCGTTTTTT.

This clonotype was seen a single time. Germline and junction disagree at one end, which may indicate a read error. The chain employs TRBV5-6 and TRBJ2-1, with 8 bases matching TRBD2. CDR1 is SGHDT, CDR2 YYEEEE, per germline. CDR3 length: 15 amino acids. In nucleotides, the CDR3 is TGTGCCGGCAGCCAACTAGCGGAGGGGCTAGGTGAGCAGTTCTTC. It is translated as CAGSQLAEGLGEQFF.

The V gene is TRBV20-1, the J gene TRBJ2-3; 7 bases match TRBD2. There are 16 residues in the CDR3. CDR1 and CDR2 from the germline V gene are DFQATT and SNEGSKA (reference sequence). Here the CDR3 reads CNGRPPPSGGTDTQYF. The CDR3 nucleotides are TGCAATGGTAGACCCCCGCCCAGCGGGGGCACAGATACGCAGTATTTT.

As to this clonotype: A much larger clone lies a single base off, so this may be a read error. The genes are TRBV20-1 and TRBJ1-6; weak D call: TRBD1 (5 bases). V was shortened by 2 bases and J by 14 bases, with 19 bases between the two germline ends. The germline V gene encodes CDR1 DFQATT and CDR2 SNEGSKA (reference sequence). The CDR3 extends over 14 amino acids. In DNA form, the CDR3 reads TGCAGTGCTAGACATTGGCAGGACACCATCACCCTCCACTTT. This translates into CSARHWQDTITLHF.

The rearrangement joins TRBV29-1 to TRBJ1-4; no clear D. The CDR3 totals 12 residues. The V end was cut by 2 bases, the J end by 13 bases, with 14 bases between. The germline CDR1 and CDR2 sequences are SQVTM and ANQGSEA. CDR3 bases: TGCAGCGTTGAAACCGAGGGCGGTGGACTGTTTTTT. Protein: CSVETEGGGLFF.